Each of the 28 T cell receptor beta chains below was sequenced from the same sample in a study of blood T cell repertoires in COVID-19 (dated by TCRdb to the early 2020s). Library preparation employed the immunoSEQ multiplex PCR assay. TCRdb limited this immuneACCESS table to in-frame rearrangements with V and J called. A share of clones is missing; checked studies link under half to unresolved V genes, and the rest is unexplained. Within this sample are about half a million clones, with roughly 85% of them counted one time only. Roughly 3.1% of the sample belongs to the ten largest clones. Sequenced material: peripheral blood. These receptor sequences come from a human donor in a cohort sampled during active COVID-19.

This chain joins TRBV7-8 and TRBJ2-5; 13 positions match TRBD2. The length of the CDR3 is 18 residues. Germline V gene lookup returns CDR1 SGHVS and CDR2 FQNEAQ. V dropped 6 bases and J dropped 5; count of bases not matched to a gene: 15. The DNA for the CDR3 is TGTGCCAGCAGTATACCGGGACTAGCGGGAAGCGGTGGGGAGACCCAGTACTTC. Its protein product is CASSIPGLAGSGGETQYF. Drawing the rest from reference TRBV7-8 and TRBJ2-5, the complete variable domain is GAGVSQSPRYKVAKRGQDVALRCDPISGHVSLFWYQQALGQGPEFLTYFQNEAQLDKSGLPSDRFFAERPEGSVSTLKIQRTQQEDSAVYLCASSIPGLAGSGGETQYFGPGTRLLVL.

The CDR3 region has the DNA TGTGCCAGCAATCAGGACAGGAATGGCTACACCTTC. Translation: CASNQDRNGYTF. The rearrangement links TRBV28 to TRBJ1-2; 7 nucleotides match TRBD1. CDR3 length equals 12 residues. V was clipped by 7 bases and J by 6 bases; unmatched bases: 5. Germline values: CDR1 MDHEN, CDR2 SYDVKM.

The chain uses TRBV10-1 and TRBJ2-7, with TRBD2 matching over 8 bases. Germline values: CDR1 WNHNN, CDR2 SYGVQD (reference sequence). V shed 6 bases, J shed 2 bases, and the junction held 12 bases outside the gene matches. The CDR3 spans 16 residues. CDR3: CASSDTIAGLTYEQYF. The CDR3, as DNA: TGCGCCAGCAGCGACACCATAGCGGGACTAACCTACGAGCAGTACTTC.

The CDR3 DNA is TGTGCCAGCAGCGGGGGGGCGACCACGAACACCGGGGAGCTGTTTTTT. Protein: CASSGGATTNTGELFF. V and J are TRBV6-4 and TRBJ2-2; 8 bases map to TRBD2. V trimming: 6 bases; J trimming: 0 bases; junction bases outside the gene matches: 6. Germline V gives CDR1 MRHNA, CDR2 SNTAGT. The CDR3 is made up of 16 amino acids.

This clone has a handful of counts. The chain has TRBV2 and TRBJ1-5; D gene ambiguous. This CDR3 has 14 amino acids. The germline gives CDR1 SNHLY, CDR2 FYNNEI. V lost 2 bases to trimming and J lost 7 bases, with 12 bases between them. This chain's CDR3 is CASSELRGYQPQHF. The DNA for the CDR3 is TGTGCCAGCAGTGAATTGCGAGGGTACCAGCCCCAGCATTTT.

This chain uses TRBV6-5 with TRBJ1-3, with a weak D call TRBD1 (5 bases). Germline V gene sequence: CDR1 MNHEY, CDR2 SVGAGI. With 2 bases removed from V and 7 bases from J, the gap between germline ends came to 9 bases. The CDR3 consists of 13 residues. The CDR3 nucleotides read TGTGCCAGCAGTTACGATGGGGGGAACACCATATATTTT. Translation: CASSYDGGNTIYF.

The rearrangement uses TRBV7-2 and TRBJ2-3; D ambiguous. CDR3 size: 15 residues. V dropped 6 bases and J dropped 2 bases, with 15 bases sitting between them. Per germline, CDR1 SGHTA and CDR2 FQGNSA. In DNA form, the CDR3 reads TGTGCCAGCAGACTTACGATATTATCCACAGATACGCAGTATTTT. Residues: CASRLTILSTDTQYF.

V usage is TRBV14 and J usage is TRBJ2-1; possibly TRBD2 for D (5 bases). The CDR3 extends over 14 amino acids. Between the trimmed V and J ends, which lost 2 bases and 4 bases, there was a span of 9 bases. The germline gives CDR1 SGHDN, CDR2 FVKESK. The CDR3 region has the DNA TGTGCCAGCAGCCAAACACGGACTTACAATGAGCAGTTCTTC. This translates into CASSQTRTYNEQFF.

The rearrangement links TRBV12-5 to TRBJ2-5, with D tentatively TRBD2 (6 bases). V was shortened by 0 bases and J by 0 bases, with 14 bases between the two germline ends. Germline values: CDR1 LGHNT, CDR2 FRNRAP. This CDR3 contains 17 residues. DNA for the CDR3: TGTGCTAGTGGTTTGGTAGACCAGCGGGCGTACCAAGAGACCCAGTACTTC. Translated: CASGLVDQRAYQETQYF. Full variable domain (remainder filled in from reference TRBV12-5 and TRBJ2-5): DARVTQTPRHKVTEMGQEVTMRCQPILGHNTVFWYRQTMMQGLELLAYFRNRAPLDDSGMPKDRFSAEMPDATLATLKIQPSEPRDSAVYFCASGLVDQRAYQETQYFGPGTRLLVL.

This clone turned up a few times. J is TRBJ2-5 and V is TRBV7-2; 15 bases align to TRBD2. V shed 5 bases, J shed 2 bases, and the junction held 9 bases outside the gene matches. Germline CDR1 SGHTA, CDR2 FQGNSA. The CDR3 consists of 18 residues. CDR3 amino acids: CASSLWTSGRAGQETQYF. The CDR3 DNA follows: TGTGCCAGCAGCCTTTGGACTAGCGGGAGGGCAGGGCAAGAGACCCAGTACTTC.

This chain uses TRBV19 with TRBJ1-2; D is uncertain. CDR1 LNHDA and CDR2 SQIVND come from the germline V gene (reference sequence). This CDR3 is built from 14 residues. V dropped 3 bases and J dropped 8 bases, with 16 bases sitting between them. The CDR3 spells CASSMSRPPRGYTF. The CDR3 DNA sequence: TGTGCCAGTAGTATGTCTCGACCACCGCGGGGCTACACCTTC.

The V gene is TRBV7-8, the J gene TRBJ2-6; TRBD1 matches 7 bases. The CDR3 is 18 residues long. V was clipped by 1 base and J by 0 bases; unmatched bases: 6. Germline CDR1 and CDR2: SGHVS and FQNEAQ. CDR3 in amino acids: CASSLVETGDSGANVLTF. CDR3 in DNA: TGTGCCAGCAGCTTAGTAGAAACAGGGGACTCTGGGGCCAACGTCCTGACTTTC.

In DNA, the CDR3 is TGCGCCAGCAGCTTCCGTAGCAGATCTAGCACAGATACGCAGTATTTT. As protein: CASSFRSRSSTDTQYF. V usage is TRBV5-1 and J usage is TRBJ2-3; D is undetermined. The germline V gene has CDR1 SGHRS and CDR2 YFSETQ. The CDR3 loop spans 16 amino acids. V dropped 2 bases and J dropped 0 bases, with 13 bases sitting between them.

The chain links TRBV28 to TRBJ2-5; 9 bases match TRBD1. Trimming removed 4 bases from V and 0 bases from J; junction bases left unmatched: 9. This CDR3 contains 17 residues. CDR1 MDHEN and CDR2 SYDVKM come from the germline V gene. CDR3 bases: TGTGCCAGCAGTTCTGGGACAGGGTTCTTTAACCAAGAGACCCAGTACTTC. It is translated as CASSSGTGFFNQETQYF.

DNA for the CDR3: TGTGCCAGCATCTTTTTCCAGGGTATTAGCAATCAGCCCCAGCATTTT. This codes for CASIFFQGISNQPQHF. V gene TRBV25-1 combines with J gene TRBJ1-5; D possibly corresponds to TRBD1 (5 bases). Germline-derived CDR1 and CDR2 are MGHDK and SYGVNS. With 7 bases removed from V and 0 bases from J, the gap between germline ends came to 16 bases. The CDR3 is 16 residues long.

V is TRBV11-2 and J is TRBJ2-3; D is possibly TRBD2 (6 bases). CDR1 and CDR2 from the germline V gene are SGHAT and FQNNGV. There are 14 residues in the CDR3. V was pared by 5 bases and J by 0 bases, with 9 bases between. For the CDR3, the DNA is TGTGCCAGCAGCCCCCGGGGGAGCACAGATACGCAGTATTTT. Residues: CASSPRGSTDTQYF. Full variable domain (remainder filled in from reference TRBV11-2 and TRBJ2-3): EAGVAQSPRYKIIEKRQSVAFWCNPISGHATLYWYQQILGQGPKLLIQFQNNGVVDDSQLPKDRFSAERLKGVDSTLKIQPAKLEDSAVYLCASSPRGSTDTQYFGPGTRLTVL.

CDR3 amino acids: CASSSGLAGRQETQYF. CDR3 in DNA: TGTGCCAGCAGCTCGGGACTAGCGGGGCGCCAAGAGACCCAGTACTTC. The rearrangement uses TRBV7-2 and TRBJ2-5; 13 positions match TRBD2. Trimming removed 4 bases from V and 1 base from J; junction bases left unmatched: 3. The CDR3 is made up of 16 amino acids. Germline CDR1 and CDR2: SGHTA and FQGNSA. Supplemented by reference TRBV7-2 and TRBJ2-5, the full variable domain reads GAGVSQSPSNKVTEKGKDVELRCDPISGHTALYWYRQSLGQGLEFLIYFQGNSAPDKSGLPSDRFSAERTGGSVSTLTIQRTQQEDSAVYLCASSSGLAGRQETQYFGPGTRLLVL.

The chain recombines TRBV12-5 with TRBJ2-5, with 10 bases fitting TRBD1. Looked up from germline, CDR1 is LGHNT and CDR2 is FRNRAP. V was clipped by 3 bases and J by 1 base; unmatched bases: 5. This CDR3 has 16 residues. The CDR3 region is CASGLGQGDVQETQYF. The CDR3 DNA reads as TGTGCTAGTGGTTTAGGACAGGGGGACGTCCAAGAGACCCAGTACTTC.

This clone appeared once. This chain connects TRBV9 to TRBJ1-2, with a weak D call TRBD1 (6 bases). V lost 0 bases to trimming and J lost 8 bases, with 11 bases between them. CDR1 is SGDLS and CDR2 is YYNGEE in the germline V gene. The CDR3 has 13 amino acids. As DNA, the CDR3 is TGTGCCAGCAGCGTAGTATCAGGGGAAGGCTACACCTTC. As protein: CASSVVSGEGYTF.

The chain employs TRBV6-5 and TRBJ2-2, with D possibly matching TRBD2 (6 bases). This CDR3 has 15 amino acids. Germline V CDR1 and CDR2: MNHEY, SVGAGI. V lost 6 bases and J lost 1, with 12 bases in between. CDR3 sequence: CASRPVAVNTGELFF. The CDR3 DNA follows: TGTGCCAGCAGGCCCGTAGCGGTGAACACCGGGGAGCTGTTTTTT.

This chain links TRBV18 with TRBJ2-7, with D tentatively TRBD1 (6 bases). Germline values: CDR1 KGHSH, CDR2 LQKENI. Trimming removed 6 bases at V and 6 bases at J, with 12 bases between. There are 12 residues in the CDR3. The CDR3 DNA sequence: TGTGCCAGCTCCTGGACAGCCGGCGAGCAGTACTTC. Translating it yields CASSWTAGEQYF.

The chain links TRBV4-1 to TRBJ2-7, with D maybe TRBD2 (7 bases). Germline CDR1 MGHRA, CDR2 YSYEKL. With 1 base removed from V and 5 bases from J, the gap between germline ends came to 15 bases. This CDR3 comprises 15 residues. The CDR3, as DNA: TGCGCCAGCAGCCAAGGCCAAGGGGGGGCGCACGAGCAGTACTTC. This codes for CASSQGQGGAHEQYF.

The chain uses TRBV30 and TRBJ2-6; maybe TRBD1 (6 bases). The CDR3 spans 16 residues. V shed 5 bases and J shed 1 base, with 15 bases lying between them. Germline CDR1 is GTSNPN and CDR2 is SVGIG (reference sequence). CDR3 nucleotides: TGTGCCTGGTCTCCGGGACACACATCTGGGGCCAACGTCCTGACTTTC. Amino acids: CAWSPGHTSGANVLTF.

This rearrangement joins TRBV21-1 to TRBJ1-1; the table's D gene call, TRBD1, was not cross checked with the DNA. TRBV21-1 is a documented pseudogene. This CDR3 comprises 14 residues. The chain's CDR3 is CASTRHRVTTEAFF. The DNA for the CDR3 is TGTGCCAGCACCAGACACAGGGTTACGACTGAAGCTTTCTTT.

This chain uses TRBV24-1 with TRBJ1-4, with D possibly being TRBD1 (6 bases). The length of the CDR3 is 12 residues. V was pared by 9 bases and J by 8 bases, with 12 bases between. CDR1 is KGHDR and CDR2 is SFDVKD in the germline V gene. CDR3 protein: CATEQGWEKLFF. The CDR3 DNA sequence: TGTGCCACCGAACAGGGATGGGAAAAACTGTTTTTT.

The chain recombines TRBV7-2 with TRBJ1-1, with TRBD1 as a possible D gene (6 bases). Germline CDR1 reads SGHTA; CDR2 reads FQGNSA. The V gene lost 5 bases and the J gene lost 4 bases, with 20 bases spanning the gap. This CDR3 comprises 16 residues. The CDR3 coding sequence is TGTGCCAGCAGCCCGGGACGGAGCCTCAGGGGCACTGAAGCTTTCTTT. Translating it yields CASSPGRSLRGTEAFF.

Remarks on this clone: Other DNA sequences within the sample encode an identical CDR3. The V gene is TRBV19, the J gene TRBJ2-5; a weak D match, TRBD1 (6 bases). Germline V gives CDR1 LNHDA, CDR2 SQIVND (reference sequence). There are 13 residues in the CDR3. V shed 3 bases and J shed 5 bases, with 10 bases lying between them. The CDR3 spells CASSITGQETQYF. CDR3 in DNA: TGTGCCAGTAGTATCACCGGACAGGAGACCCAGTACTTC.

This clone has a single count. The chain couples TRBV3-1 (or the pseudogene TRBV3-2) to TRBJ2-1, with a weak D call TRBD2 (5 bases). The CDR3 totals 13 residues. Per the germline V gene, CDR1 is LGHDT and CDR2 is YNNKEL (reference sequence). Trimming pared 2 bases from V and 5 bases from J, leaving 7 bases between. The CDR3 nucleotides are TGTGCCAGCAGCCAACACGGGAACAATGAGCAGTTCTTC. Encoded protein: CASSQHGNNEQFF.